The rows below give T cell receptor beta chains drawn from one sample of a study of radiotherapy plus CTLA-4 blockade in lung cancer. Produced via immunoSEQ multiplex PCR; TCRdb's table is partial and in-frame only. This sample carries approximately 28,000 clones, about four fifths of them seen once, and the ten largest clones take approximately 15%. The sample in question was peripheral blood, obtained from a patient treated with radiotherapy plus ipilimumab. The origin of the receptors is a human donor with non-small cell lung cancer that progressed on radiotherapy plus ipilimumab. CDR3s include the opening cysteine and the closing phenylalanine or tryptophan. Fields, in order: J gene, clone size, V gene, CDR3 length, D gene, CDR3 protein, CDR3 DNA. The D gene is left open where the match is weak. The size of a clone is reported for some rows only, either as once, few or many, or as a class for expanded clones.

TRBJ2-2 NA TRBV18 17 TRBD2 CASSLITSGRNTGELFF TGTGCCAGCTCACTTATTACTAGCGGGAGAAACACCGGGGAGCTGTTTTTT
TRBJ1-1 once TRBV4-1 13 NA CASSPRLDTEAFF TGCGCCAGCAGCCCCCGACTCGACACTGAAGCTTTCTTT
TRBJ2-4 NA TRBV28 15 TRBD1 CASSPQGQGENIQYF TGTGCCAGCAGTCCCCAGGGACAGGGTGAAAACATTCAGTACTTC
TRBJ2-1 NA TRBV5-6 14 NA CASSLGGAPNEQFF TGTGCCAGCAGCTTGGGGGGGGCCCCCAATGAGCAGTTCTTC
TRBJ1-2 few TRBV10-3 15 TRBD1 CAISESGQGGYGYTF TGTGCCATCAGTGAGTCTGGACAGGGGGGCTATGGCTACACCTTC
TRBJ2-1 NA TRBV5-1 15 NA CASSLALRAYNEQFF TGCGCCAGCAGCTTGGCCCTAAGGGCCTACAATGAGCAGTTCTTC
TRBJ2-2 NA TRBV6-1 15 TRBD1 CASRPGTGITGELFF TGTGCCAGCCGACCCGGGACAGGGATCACCGGGGAGCTGTTTTTT
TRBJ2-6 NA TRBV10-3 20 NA CAISESIGMVVGTGANVLTF TGTGCCATCAGTGAGTCGATCGGTATGGTAGTGGGTACTGGGGCCAACGTCCTGACTTTC
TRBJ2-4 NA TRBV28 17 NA CASSRGGRGSTKNIQYF TGTGCCAGCAGCCGAGGGGGGAGGGGGTCAACCAAAAACATTCAGTACTTC
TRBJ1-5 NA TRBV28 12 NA CASSRSNQPQHF TGTGCCAGCAGCCGGAGCAATCAGCCCCAGCATTTT
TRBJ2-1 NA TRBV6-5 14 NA CASSYARGTGEQFF TGTGCCAGCAGTTATGCCCGTGGGACTGGTGAGCAGTTCTTC
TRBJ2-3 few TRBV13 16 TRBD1 CASSTRTGGLTDTQYF TGTGCCAGCAGCACCCGGACAGGGGGCTTGACAGATACGCAGTATTTT
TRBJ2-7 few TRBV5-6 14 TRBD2 CASSLRTSGHEQYF TGTGCCAGCAGCTTGAGGACTAGCGGCCATGAGCAGTACTTC
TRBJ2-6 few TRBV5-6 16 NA CASSPDRYSGANVLTF TGTGCCAGCAGCCCGGACCGTTACTCTGGGGCCAACGTCCTGACTTTC
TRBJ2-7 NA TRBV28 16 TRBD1 CASSLLGTDLSYEQYF TGTGCCAGCAGTTTACTAGGGACAGACCTCTCCTACGAGCAGTACTTC
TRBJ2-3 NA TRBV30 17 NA CAWSAYRKGGYTDTQYF TGTGCCTGGAGTGCCTATAGGAAGGGGGGCTACACAGATACGCAGTATTTT
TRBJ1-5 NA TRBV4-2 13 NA CASSQDSNQPQHF TGTGCCAGCAGCCAAGATAGCAATCAGCCCCAGCATTTT
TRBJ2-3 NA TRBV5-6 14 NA CASRGDSGIDTQYF TGTGCCAGCAGGGGGGATTCGGGGATCGATACGCAGTATTTT
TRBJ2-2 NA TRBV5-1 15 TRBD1 CASRRTGGRPGELFF TGCGCCAGCAGGAGGACAGGGGGGCGCCCCGGGGAGCTGTTTTTT
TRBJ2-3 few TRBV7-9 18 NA CASSLGSQGRLGTDTQYF TGTGCCAGCAGCTTAGGAAGCCAGGGACGTTTGGGCACAGATACGCAGTATTTT
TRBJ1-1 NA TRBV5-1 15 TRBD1 CASSHGQGADTEAFF TGCGCCAGCAGCCACGGACAGGGGGCAGACACTGAAGCTTTCTTT
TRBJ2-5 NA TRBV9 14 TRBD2 CASSVGGGQETQYF TGTGCCAGCAGCGTCGGGGGGGGGCAAGAGACCCAGTACTTC
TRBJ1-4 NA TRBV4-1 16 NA CASSQSRLGTNEKLFF TGCGCCAGCAGCCAAAGCCGGCTGGGTACTAATGAAAAACTGTTTTTT
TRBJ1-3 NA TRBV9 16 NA CASSVAYRSIGNTIYF TGTGCCAGCAGCGTAGCATACAGGAGTATCGGAAACACCATATATTTT
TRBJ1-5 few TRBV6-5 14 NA CASSAGYSNQPQHF TGTGCCAGCAGTGCAGGGTATAGCAATCAGCCCCAGCATTTT
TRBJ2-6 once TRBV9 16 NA CASSETPITGANVLTF TGTGCCAGCAGCGAGACCCCCATAACTGGGGCCAACGTCCTGACTTTC
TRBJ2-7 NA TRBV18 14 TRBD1 CASSERQGSNEQYF TGTGCCAGCTCAGAAAGACAGGGGTCCAACGAGCAGTACTTC
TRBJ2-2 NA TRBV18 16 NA CASSPQGGTNTGELFF TGTGCCAGCTCACCACAGGGGGGAACGAACACCGGGGAGCTGTTTTTT
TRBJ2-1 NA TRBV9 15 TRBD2 CASSVGAGGYNEQFF TGTGCCAGCAGCGTCGGCGCGGGAGGATACAATGAGCAGTTCTTC